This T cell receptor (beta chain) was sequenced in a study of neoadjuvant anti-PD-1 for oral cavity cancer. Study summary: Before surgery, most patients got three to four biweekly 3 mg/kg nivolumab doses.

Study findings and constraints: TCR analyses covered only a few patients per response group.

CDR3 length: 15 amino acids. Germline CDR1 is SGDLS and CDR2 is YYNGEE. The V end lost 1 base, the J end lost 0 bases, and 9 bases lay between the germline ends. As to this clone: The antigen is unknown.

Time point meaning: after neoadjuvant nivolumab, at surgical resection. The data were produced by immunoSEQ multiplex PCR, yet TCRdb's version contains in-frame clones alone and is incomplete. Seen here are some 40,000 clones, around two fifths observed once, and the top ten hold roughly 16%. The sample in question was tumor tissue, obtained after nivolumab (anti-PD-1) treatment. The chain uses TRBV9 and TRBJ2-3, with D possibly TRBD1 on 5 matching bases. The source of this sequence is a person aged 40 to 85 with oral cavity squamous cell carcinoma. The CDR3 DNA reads TGTGCCAGCAGCGTACGGACACTAAGCACAGATACGCAGTATTTT. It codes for CASSVRTLSTDTQYF.